The sequence of this T cell receptor beta chain was determined in a study of neurological immune-mediated disorders. TCRdb redid the calling of the 5' RACE reads with MiXCR, one entry per CDR3 protein. The sample contains 40,000 or so distinct CDR3 sequences, about 2.5% of which appear only once. The sample holds a few counts of this clonotype. Germline CDR1 and CDR2: MNHEY and SVGAGI. V was trimmed by 0 bases and J by 3 bases, leaving 14 bases between them. The CDR3 is made up of 16 amino acids. The sample comprised PBMCs. The receptor comes from a man aged 50-59 years with multiple sclerosis. This rearrangement joins TRBV6-5 to TRBJ1-1; D call uncertain. This CDR3 is CASSYSLAKGDTEAFF. The CDR3 DNA reads as TGTGCCAGCAGTTACTCTCTGGCAAAGGGAGACACTGAAGCTTTCTTT.